The clone carrying this TCR beta chain was counted once. Its antigen remains unidentified. The data were taken from a study of shared clonotypes between healthy human individuals. In the study overall: Contributing individuals were a couple of females and three males aged 18 to 49. Donors had three CD4 naive, three CD4 memory, two CD8 naive and one CD8 memory plate apiece.

General observations from the study: The study generally estimated greater richness for naive than memory subsets. Clonotypes shared by all four sorted-subset donors had higher generation probabilities than non-shared clonotypes.

The CDR3 consists of 15 residues. V dropped 4 bases and J dropped 3 bases, with 14 bases sitting between them. Germline V gives CDR1 SGHRS, CDR2 YFSETQ. Naive CD8 cells lacked CD45RO and underwent positive selection for CCR7, leaving out terminally differentiated effector memory CD45RA+ cells. Sequenced by immunoSEQ multiplex PCR; TCRdb stores in-frame clones only, minus some. The sample lists about 2.2 million clones, 90% to 95% occurring once. This chain links TRBV5-1 with TRBJ2-1, with D possibly matching TRBD2 (5 bases). The receptor's source is a man between 18 and 29 years old in good health. Some clones in this sample may be carry-over from other donors' samples. What was sequenced was naive CD8+ T cells from PBMCs. The chain's CDR3 is CASSPTSGIYNEQFF. Here the CDR3 DNA reads TGCGCCAGCAGCCCCACCTCCGGGATCTACAATGAGCAGTTCTTC.